The 26 T cell receptor beta chains listed next were all sequenced from one sample in a study of control samples from healthy donors and cancer patients. Repertoires were generated with immunoSEQ multiplex PCR, while TCRdb's copy carries only in-frame clones and drops some. The table shows around 150,000 clones, with roughly 94% occurring only once. The sample was blood. These receptors were obtained from a woman in her 40s in good health.

V and J are TRBV13 and TRBJ2-7, with D uncertain. V was pared by 2 bases and J by 6 bases, with 11 bases between. The CDR3 contains 13 residues. Germline V lookup: CDR1 PRHDT, CDR2 FYEKMQ (reference sequence). The CDR3 DNA sequence: TGTGCCAGCAGCTTATTGAACGGGCGCGAGCAGTACTTC. This translates into CASSLLNGREQYF.

The CDR3 DNA reads as TGTGCCAGCAGCAGTCTTCAGGGGTTTTCTGGGGCCAACGTCCTGACTTTC. It specifies CASSSLQGFSGANVLTF. The chain is built from TRBV7-7 and TRBJ2-6; perhaps TRBD1 as D (6 bases). The CDR3 length is 17 residues. Germline-derived CDR1 and CDR2 are SSHAT and FNYEAQ (reference sequence). Trimming removed 5 bases from V and 1 base from J, with 15 bases in between.

The J gene is TRBJ1-1, the V gene TRBV7-9; TRBD1 matches at 7 bases. The CDR3 runs to 13 residues. Germline lookup yields CDR1 SEHNR and CDR2 FQNEAQ (reference sequence). The trim removed 4 bases at V and 4 bases at J, leaving 3 bases unmatched. The CDR3 bases are TGTGCCAGCAGCTACAGGGGCGGCACTGAAGCTTTCTTT. Translated: CASSYRGGTEAFF. Using reference TRBV7-9 and TRBJ1-1 for the parts outside the CDR3, the full variable domain is DTGVSQNPRHKITKRGQNVTFRCDPISEHNRLYWYRQTLGQGPEFLTYFQNEAQLEKSRLLSDRFSAERPKGSFSTLEIQRTEQGDSAMYLCASSYRGGTEAFFGQGTRLTVV.

The chain carries TRBV5-6 and TRBJ2-1; D is unclear. Trimming removed 0 bases from V and 0 bases from J, with 7 bases in between. The CDR3 consists of 15 residues. Germline V lookup: CDR1 SGHDT, CDR2 YYEEEE. CDR3 in amino acids: CASSLALTSYNEQFF. Written as DNA, the CDR3 is TGTGCCAGCAGCTTGGCCCTCACCTCCTACAATGAGCAGTTCTTC.

CDR3 sequence (DNA): TGTGCCAGCAGTTGGGACAGGGCCACTGAAGCTTTCTTT. This gives the protein CASSWDRATEAFF. J is TRBJ1-1 and V is TRBV6-6, with 9 bases that match TRBD1. This CDR3 has 13 amino acids. Germline CDR1 MNHNY, CDR2 SVGAGI (reference sequence). With V trimmed by 4 bases and J by 4 bases, 1 base remained unmatched.

V and J are TRBV11-2 and TRBJ1-2; 9 nucleotides agree with TRBD1. Germline CDR1 SGHAT, CDR2 FQNNGV. The J segment lost 4 bases and the V segment lost 5 bases, leaving 14 bases of the junction unmatched. The CDR3 totals 17 residues. CDR3 in amino acids: CASSETPRTGDLYGYTF. In DNA, the CDR3 is TGTGCCAGCAGCGAAACCCCAAGGACAGGGGATCTCTATGGCTACACCTTC. Filled out from reference TRBV11-2 and TRBJ1-2, the complete variable domain reads EAGVAQSPRYKIIEKRQSVAFWCNPISGHATLYWYQQILGQGPKLLIQFQNNGVVDDSQLPKDRFSAERLKGVDSTLKIQPAKLEDSAVYLCASSETPRTGDLYGYTFGSGTRLTVV.

This clone was detected only a few times. The V call is TRBV19, the J call TRBJ2-1, with 9 bases fitting TRBD1. Germline V gene lookup returns CDR1 LNHDA and CDR2 SQIVND (reference sequence). Unmatched junction bases numbered 13, after V lost 5 bases and J lost 8 bases. This CDR3 has 16 residues. The chain's CDR3 is CASSPLPGTGWYEQFF. As DNA, the CDR3 is TGTGCCAGTAGTCCTCTCCCCGGGACAGGGTGGTATGAGCAGTTCTTC.

The rearrangement uses TRBV5-4 and TRBJ2-5; TRBD2 might be the D (5 bases). The length of the CDR3 is 16 residues. Germline CDR1 is SGHNT and CDR2 is YYREEE (reference sequence). The V gene lost 4 bases and the J gene lost 5 bases, with 21 bases spanning the gap. The CDR3 bases are TGTGCCAGCAGCACAAAGACCCCACTAGATCCTGAGACCCAGTACTTC. Translation: CASSTKTPLDPETQYF.

This clone was seen only once. The rearrangement uses TRBV3-1 (or the pseudogene TRBV3-2) and TRBJ2-2; D remains ambiguous. The CDR3 contains 17 residues. V lost 6 bases to trimming and J lost 2 bases, with 19 bases between them. Looked up from germline, CDR1 is LGHDT and CDR2 is YNNKEL (reference sequence). The DNA of the CDR3 is TGTGCCAGCAGTCAGGCCTTAGGCAGCTTAAACACCGGGGAGCTGTTTTTT. Protein sequence: CASSQALGSLNTGELFF.

V is TRBV18 and J is TRBJ1-5; D not certain. CDR3 length: 12 residues. Germline V gene sequence: CDR1 KGHSH, CDR2 LQKENI. Trimming pared 3 bases from V and 10 bases from J, leaving 10 bases between. Here the CDR3 reads CASSPNEVPQHF. CDR3 nucleotide sequence: TGTGCCAGCTCACCTAACGAGGTCCCCCAGCATTTT.

The rearrangement links TRBV5-1 to TRBJ2-3, with TRBD2 matching over 7 bases. Germline V gene lookup returns CDR1 SGHRS and CDR2 YFSETQ. J was trimmed by 5 bases and V by 0 bases; bases with no gene match: 6. CDR3 length: 15 amino acids. CDR3 sequence reads: CASSLAVAGRDTQYF. CDR3 DNA: TGCGCCAGCAGCTTGGCTGTAGCGGGTCGAGATACGCAGTATTTT.

This chain links TRBV10-3 with TRBJ2-3, with 11 bases matching TRBD2. Germline values: CDR1 ENHRY, CDR2 SYGVKD. The V gene end was trimmed by 6 bases and the J gene end by 1 base; junction bases not matched to a gene: 3. The CDR3 is 15 residues long. The CDR3 bases are TGTGCCATCAGGGGACTAGCGGAGGGCACAGATACGCAGTATTTT. It is translated as CAIRGLAEGTDTQYF.

The chain has TRBV6-2 or TRBV6-3 and TRBJ2-3, with 8 bases matching TRBD2. Losses at the gene ends were 0 bases for V and 4 bases for J; bases not matched to a gene: 6. This CDR3 comprises 16 residues. Germline-derived CDR1 and CDR2 are MNHEY and SVGEGT. Written as DNA, the CDR3 is TGTGCCAGCAGTTACTCGACCGGGGGGGCCTCAGATACGCAGTATTTT. Translated: CASSYSTGGASDTQYF.

This clone was seen a single time. The chain combines TRBV9 with TRBJ2-5; possible D gene TRBD2, 5 bases. Germline CDR1 and CDR2: SGDLS and YYNGEE. This CDR3 is 15 amino acids long. V lost 0 bases and J 4 bases, leaving 13 bases between the germline ends. The CDR3 here is CASSVGTHGVETQYF. The CDR3 DNA follows: TGTGCCAGCAGCGTAGGGACCCACGGGGTAGAGACCCAGTACTTC.

The chain couples TRBV7-6 to TRBJ1-5; D gene unclear. Germline V lookup: CDR1 SGHVS, CDR2 FNYEAQ. The CDR3 runs 13 residues. Between the trimmed V and J ends, which lost 4 bases and 5 bases, there was a span of 9 bases. The DNA for the CDR3 is TGTGCCAGCAGCTCTTCGCACTATCAGCCCCAGCATTTT. Translation: CASSSSHYQPQHF.

The V and J genes are TRBV19 and TRBJ1-6; D is uncertain. The ends were cut back, 2 bases at V and 7 bases at J, with 15 bases in the middle. Per the germline V gene, CDR1 is LNHDA and CDR2 is SQIVND (reference sequence). CDR3 length: 16 amino acids. DNA for the CDR3: TGTGCCAGTAGTATAAGAGTTGGACGGATAAATTCACCCCTCCACTTT. It is translated as CASSIRVGRINSPLHF.

V gene TRBV6-2 or TRBV6-3 combines with J gene TRBJ2-5, with 7 bases aligning to TRBD1. The CDR3 runs 14 residues. The junction had 9 bases not matched to a gene; V was cut back by 6 bases and J by 5 bases. The germline CDR1 and CDR2 sequences are MNHEY and SVGEGT. The CDR3, as DNA: TGTGCCAGCAGCCCGGGACAGATATGGGAGACCCAGTACTTC. The encoded protein is CASSPGQIWETQYF.

The chain couples TRBV5-1 to TRBJ1-6; no clear D. Germline V CDR1 and CDR2: SGHRS, YFSETQ. The CDR3 runs to 14 residues. Trimming took off 2 bases at V and 5 bases at J, with 8 bases between the two ends. The CDR3 loop is CASSFDSNNSPLHF. CDR3 nucleotide sequence: TGCGCCAGCAGCTTCGATTCTAATAATTCACCCCTCCACTTT.

The V call is TRBV6-1, the J call TRBJ1-5, with D unclear. The ends were cut back, 3 bases at V and 1 base at J, with 16 bases in the middle. Per germline, CDR1 MNHNS and CDR2 SASEGT. The CDR3 covers 17 residues. The CDR3 protein is CASSDSIVLGSNQPQHF. In nucleotides, the CDR3 is TGTGCCAGCAGTGATTCAATAGTACTTGGGAGCAATCAGCCCCAGCATTTT.

This rearrangement joins TRBV4-1 to TRBJ1-6, with D possibly matching TRBD1 (5 bases). V shed 1 base and J shed 7 bases, with 11 bases lying between them. Germline V lookup: CDR1 MGHRA, CDR2 YSYEKL. This CDR3 contains 15 residues. The CDR3: CASSQVGQKNSPLHF. CDR3 nucleotides: TGCGCCAGCAGCCAAGTCGGACAAAAAAATTCACCCCTCCACTTT.

The chain joins TRBV5-8 to TRBJ1-1; maybe TRBD1 (5 bases). CDR1 and CDR2 (germline): SGHTS, YDEGEE. V was pared by 4 bases and J by 0 bases, with 13 bases between. The CDR3 has 15 residues. The CDR3 DNA is TGTGCCAGCAGCCTGGGTCAGGGTTTGAACACTGAAGCTTTCTTT. Translating it yields CASSLGQGLNTEAFF.

The chain employs TRBV5-1 and TRBJ2-6; the D call may be TRBD1 or TRBD2 (5 bases each). From germline, CDR1 is SGHRS and CDR2 YFSETQ. The CDR3 length is 15 residues. The V end lost 1 base, the J end lost 2 bases, and 7 bases lay between the germline ends. CDR3 nucleotides: TGCGCCAGCAGCTTGACGGGGCCTGGGGCCAACGTCCTGACTTTC. The encoded protein is CASSLTGPGANVLTF.

The chain has TRBV19 and TRBJ2-4, with 9 bases matching TRBD1. V lost 8 bases to trimming and J lost 14 bases; unmatched junction nucleotides: 7. Germline CDR1 is LNHDA and CDR2 is SQIVND (reference sequence). The CDR3 is made up of 11 amino acids. The CDR3 coding sequence is TGTGCCAGTGGATCCCGGACAGGGGAGTACTTC. Its protein is CASGSRTGEYF.

The chain has TRBV25-1 and TRBJ2-2; D uncertain. This CDR3 contains 13 residues. V shed 0 bases and J shed 10 bases, with 9 bases lying between them. The germline CDR1 and CDR2 sequences are MGHDK and SYGVNS. CDR3 DNA: TGTGCCAGCAGTGAATATATAAGGGCGGAGCTGTTTTTT. It specifies CASSEYIRAELFF.

V is TRBV6-2 or TRBV6-3 and J is TRBJ2-7; 8 bases match TRBD1. The germline CDR1 and CDR2 sequences are MNHEY and SVGEGT. CDR3 length equals 16 residues. The trim removed 4 bases at V and 3 bases at J, leaving 11 bases unmatched. The CDR3 here is CASSSPPDRVGYEQYF. The DNA for the CDR3 is TGTGCCAGCAGTTCCCCCCCGGACAGGGTGGGCTACGAGCAGTACTTC.

The gene calls are TRBV6-5 and TRBJ2-7; a weak D match, TRBD2 (6 bases). Trimming took 2 bases from V and 6 from J, leaving 17 bases between them. The CDR3 runs 15 residues. Germline lookup yields CDR1 MNHEY and CDR2 SVGAGI. CDR3 coding DNA: TGTGCCAGCAGTTACGATACGGGACTCTGGAGCGAGCAGTACTTC. Its protein product is CASSYDTGLWSEQYF.